Below are 24 T cell receptor beta chains sequenced from a single sample in a study of T cell repertoires in cytomegalovirus infection. TCRdb itself ran the reads through MiXCR, one entry per CDR3 protein. Among over 90,000 distinct CDR3 sequences listed, 16% were seen once. The sample taken for sequencing was PBMCs. All receptors come from a human donor in good health (CMV status not recorded). Some clones in this sample may be carry-over from other donors' samples.

This chain joins TRBV5-4 and TRBJ2-7; 8 bases align to TRBD1. In germline, CDR1 is SGHNT, CDR2 YYREEE (reference sequence). The CDR3 extends over 15 amino acids. After removal of 2 bases from V and 4 bases from J, the junction contained 8 bases not matched to a gene. CDR3 DNA sequence: TGTGCCAGCAGCTTTGGGGACAGGTGTCTATACGAGCAGTACTTC. This encodes CASSFGDRCLYEQYF.

This clonotype was seen at least ten times. CDR3 nucleotide sequence: TGTGCCAGCAGCACGTCAGGGGGCCATGAGCAGTTCTTC. It codes for CASSTSGGHEQFF. V and J are TRBV7-2 and TRBJ2-1, with 8 bases aligning to TRBD1. The V gene end was trimmed by 5 bases and the J gene end by 8 bases; junction bases not matched to a gene: 5. From germline, CDR1 is SGHTA and CDR2 FQGNSA. This CDR3 comprises 13 residues.

V gene TRBV29-1 combines with J gene TRBJ2-7; D might be TRBD1 or TRBD2, each matching 6 bases. The germline CDR1 and CDR2 sequences are SQVTM and ANQGSEA. The CDR3 length is 13 residues. V lost 3 bases and J 6 bases, leaving 15 bases between the germline ends. Here the CDR3 DNA reads TGCAGCGTTGACGGGGGCATGAGAGGCGAGCAGTACTTC. It codes for CSVDGGMRGEQYF.

V and J are TRBV10-3 and TRBJ1-2; 7 positions match TRBD1. V lost 5 bases to trimming and J lost 6 bases; unmatched junction nucleotides: 9. The CDR3 is 14 amino acids. In germline, CDR1 is ENHRY, CDR2 SYGVKD. The CDR3 sequence is CAISRDRDTDGYTF. Written as DNA, the CDR3 is TGTGCCATCAGTAGAGACAGGGATACGGATGGCTACACCTTC.

The chain is built from TRBV28 and TRBJ2-7; TRBD1 matches at 11 bases. Germline CDR1 is MDHEN and CDR2 is SYDVKM. The V and J ends lost 6 bases and 2 bases, in that order; junction bases with no gene match: 9. This CDR3 is built from 16 residues. The CDR3 is CASSSLGQGAPYEQYF. The CDR3 bases are TGTGCCAGCAGCTCTCTCGGACAGGGGGCCCCCTACGAGCAGTACTTC.

This clonotype appeared a few times. This chain connects TRBV19 to TRBJ1-1; D may be TRBD1 (5 bases). CDR3 length equals 14 residues. V was pared by 5 bases and J by 6 bases, with 16 bases between. Germline V gene sequence: CDR1 LNHDA, CDR2 SQIVND (reference sequence). The CDR3: CASSSDSRSAEAFF. CDR3 DNA sequence: TGTGCCAGTAGTTCAGACAGTCGCTCCGCTGAAGCTTTCTTT.

V is TRBV9 and J is TRBJ2-2; D possibly matches TRBD1 or TRBD2 (7 bases each). Germline CDR1 reads SGDLS; CDR2 reads YYNGEE. Trimming took 0 bases from V and 6 from J, leaving 12 bases between them. This CDR3 has 15 residues. The CDR3 spells CASSVEPGGAGELFF. The CDR3 DNA sequence: TGTGCCAGCAGCGTAGAACCAGGGGGGGCCGGGGAGCTGTTTTTT.

This clonotype was observed a few times. The rearrangement links TRBV29-1 to TRBJ2-1; D gene unclear. Germline CDR1 reads SQVTM; CDR2 reads ANQGSEA. The ends were cut back, 3 bases at V and 7 bases at J, with 13 bases in the middle. The CDR3 length is 13 residues. The CDR3 region has the DNA TGCAGCGTTGATATCCTAGTCGGGAATGAGCAGTTCTTC. Protein sequence: CSVDILVGNEQFF.

With regard to this clonotype: A much bigger clone sits one base away, suggesting this may be a read error. The chain recombines TRBV7-8 with TRBJ1-1; no definite D call. The CDR3 covers 16 residues. Germline CDR1 and CDR2: SGHVS and FQNEAQ. CDR3 nucleotide sequence: TGTGCCAGCAGCCCCGACGTCGGCTCCTGGAACACTGTAGCTTTCTTT. Translated: CASSPDVGSWNTVAFF.

This clonotype came up many times. The genes are TRBV6-1 and TRBJ2-4; D possibly matches TRBD1 or TRBD2 (5 bases each). CDR3 length: 15 amino acids. The germline V gene has CDR1 MNHNS and CDR2 SASEGT. Trimming took 5 bases from V and 0 from J, leaving 11 bases between them. The CDR3 region has the DNA TGTGCCAGCAGTAGGGGCGGGCTAGCCAAAAACATTCAGTACTTC. This sequence encodes CASSRGGLAKNIQYF.

The chain joins TRBV20-1 to TRBJ1-1, with unresolved D. The CDR3 is 16 residues long. Trimming stripped 0 bases from V and 0 bases from J, with 14 bases between. The germline V gene has CDR1 DFQATT and CDR2 SNEGSKA (reference sequence). For the CDR3, the DNA is TGCAGTGCTAGAGATCGGGCAGGCGACATGAACACTGAAGCTTTCTTT. Protein: CSARDRAGDMNTEAFF.

This clonotype has only one observation. Its ends do not fully match the called genes, so a read error is possible. CDR3 in DNA: TGTGCCAGCCGCTTAGACAGGGGGGAGCAGTACTTC. This translates into CASRLDRGEQYF. This rearrangement joins TRBV7-2 to TRBJ2-7, with TRBD1 matching 9 bases. This CDR3 is 12 amino acids long. Germline CDR1 is SGHTA and CDR2 is FQGNSA. Filled out from reference TRBV7-2 and TRBJ2-7, the complete variable domain reads GAGVSQSPSNKVTEKGKDVELRCDPISGHTALYWYRQSLGQGLEFLIYFQGNSAPDKSGLPSDRFSAERTGGSVSTLTIQRTQQEDSAVYLCASRLDRGEQYFGPGTRLTVT.

This clonotype was recorded at least ten times. The V gene is TRBV7-2, the J gene TRBJ1-3; no clear D gene. The CDR3 has 14 amino acids. Trimming left V 7 bases short and J 3 bases short, with 13 bases between. Germline V CDR1 and CDR2: SGHTA, FQGNSA. The CDR3 sequence: CASIRTIGGNTIYF. CDR3 nucleotide sequence: TGTGCCAGCATCCGAACAATCGGTGGAAACACCATATATTTT.

This chain connects TRBV5-6 to TRBJ1-3; the D gene is possibly TRBD1 (5 bases). The V gene's germline CDR1 is SGHDT and CDR2 YYEEEE. The CDR3 extends over 14 amino acids. Between the trimmed V and J ends, which lost 4 bases and 1 base, there was a span of 9 bases. In DNA, the CDR3 is TGTGCCAGCAGCGGCAGGGTTTCTGGAAACACCATATATTTT. It yields the protein CASSGRVSGNTIYF.

This clonotype has at least ten counts. CDR3 amino acids: CASSAHRGGNYGYTF. CDR3 coding DNA: TGTGCCAGCAGTGCTCACAGGGGGGGTAACTATGGCTACACCTTC. This chain links TRBV28 with TRBJ1-2; 8 bases align to TRBD1. Germline CDR1 is MDHEN and CDR2 is SYDVKM. J was trimmed by 1 base and V by 5 bases; bases with no gene match: 6. CDR3 length equals 15 residues.

There are many counts of this clonotype. This chain connects TRBV7-6 to TRBJ2-5, with TRBD2 matching 12 bases. CDR3 size: 17 residues. V lost 3 bases to trimming and J lost 5 bases; unmatched junction nucleotides: 10. Per germline, CDR1 SGHVS and CDR2 FNYEAQ. CDR3 sequence: CASSFLGGLAGRETQYF. The CDR3 DNA reads TGTGCCAGCAGCTTCCTCGGAGGACTAGCGGGGCGCGAGACCCAGTACTTC.

Of note for this clonotype: The junction does not match germline at one end; this may be a read error. The chain combines TRBV7-2 with TRBJ2-2; TRBD2 might be the D (5 bases). This CDR3 comprises 12 residues. CDR1 SGHTA and CDR2 FQGNSA come from the germline V gene. The DNA for the CDR3 is TGTGCCAGCAGCCCCTATGCCGGGGAGCTGTATTTT. Translated, it gives CASSPYAGELYF.

The V gene is TRBV7-2, the J gene TRBJ2-5; 13 nucleotides match TRBD2. The CDR3 consists of 18 residues. In germline, CDR1 is SGHTA, CDR2 FQGNSA. The V gene end was trimmed by 7 bases and the J gene end by 2 bases; junction bases not matched to a gene: 13. The DNA of the CDR3 is TGTGCCAGCACCCCCCAGGGACTAGCGGGGATTGAGCAAGAGACCCAGTACTTC. Translating it yields CASTPQGLAGIEQETQYF.

At least ten counts were recorded for this clonotype. The gene calls are TRBV7-9 and TRBJ2-5, with 9 positions matching TRBD2. J was trimmed by 3 bases and V by 3 bases; bases with no gene match: 5. Germline V gives CDR1 SEHNR, CDR2 FQNEAQ (reference sequence). CDR3 length: 15 amino acids. The CDR3 DNA reads TGTGCCAGCAGCTTGGGAGCGGGGGGAAAAGAGACCCAGTACTTC. Its protein is CASSLGAGGKETQYF.

This clonotype was observed many times. V usage is TRBV7-6 and J usage is TRBJ1-3; TRBD1 might be the D (5 bases). Trimming stripped 3 bases from V and 0 bases from J, with 15 bases between. This CDR3 has 17 amino acids. Germline V gene sequence: CDR1 SGHVS, CDR2 FNYEAQ. CDR3 coding DNA: TGTGCCAGCAGCTTGCGCCGGGGACGGTTCTCTGGAAACACCATATATTTT. It specifies CASSLRRGRFSGNTIYF. Looking up the rest from reference TRBV7-6 and TRBJ1-3 gives the full variable domain: GAGVSQSPRYKVTKRGQDVALRCDPISGHVSLYWYRQALGQGPEFLTYFNYEAQQDKSGLPNDRFSAERPEGSISTLTIQRTEQRDSAMYRCASSLRRGRFSGNTIYFGEGSWLTVV.

The chain couples TRBV2 to TRBJ2-5; TRBD2 matches at 11 bases. Germline CDR1 is SNHLY and CDR2 is FYNNEI. With V trimmed by 7 bases and J by 8 bases, 12 bases remained unmatched. The CDR3 is made up of 15 amino acids. Here the CDR3 reads CASILDLAGGTTQYF. CDR3 nucleotide sequence: TGTGCCAGCATTCTCGACTTAGCGGGGGGGACTACCCAGTACTTC.

This chain uses TRBV28 with TRBJ1-1; D is ambiguous. The ends were cut back, 5 bases at V and 7 bases at J, with 11 bases in the middle. Germline loops: CDR1 MDHEN, CDR2 SYDVKM. The CDR3 consists of 12 residues. The CDR3: CASSALQYEAFF. The CDR3 DNA reads as TGTGCCAGCAGTGCCTTACAGTATGAAGCTTTCTTT.

This clonotype was recorded many times. This chain connects TRBV3-1 to TRBJ2-4, with 7 bases lining up with TRBD1. This CDR3 is built from 15 residues. Trimming cost V 3 bases and J 5 bases; bases outside gene matches: 7. Germline V CDR1 and CDR2: LGHDT, YNNKEL (reference sequence). CDR3 coding DNA: TGTGCCAGCAGCCAGCGAGGACAGGTTCAAAACATTCAGTACTTC. Translation: CASSQRGQVQNIQYF.

This clonotype has just one count. This may arise from a read error, as a much more abundant clone is one base away. The chain uses TRBV12-3 or TRBV12-4 and TRBJ2-2; no clear D. V lost 7 bases and J 11 bases, leaving 11 bases between the germline ends. This CDR3 is built from 11 residues. CDR3 bases: TGTGCCAGCACCTTAGCTGACGAGCTGTTTTTT. This translates into CASTLADELFF.